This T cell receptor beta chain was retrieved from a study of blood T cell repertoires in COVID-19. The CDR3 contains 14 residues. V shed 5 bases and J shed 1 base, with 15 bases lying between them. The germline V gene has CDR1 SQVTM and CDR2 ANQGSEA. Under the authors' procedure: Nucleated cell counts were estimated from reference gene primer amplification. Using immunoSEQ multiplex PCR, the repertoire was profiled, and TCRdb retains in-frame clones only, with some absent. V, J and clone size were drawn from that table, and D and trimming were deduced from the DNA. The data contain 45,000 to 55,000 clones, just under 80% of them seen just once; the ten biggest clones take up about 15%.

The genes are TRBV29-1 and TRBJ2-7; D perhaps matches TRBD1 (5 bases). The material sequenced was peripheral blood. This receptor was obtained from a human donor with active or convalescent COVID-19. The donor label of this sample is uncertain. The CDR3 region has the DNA TGCAGCGTTTCAGAAGGGGCCAGGTCCTACGAGCAGTACTTC. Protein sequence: CSVSEGARSYEQYF.